This T cell receptor (beta chain) was recorded in a study of regulatory T cells in long-lasting Graves disease. Building of the TCR beta libraries involved iRepertoire HTBI primers and Arm-PCR of CDR3 regions. TCRdb reprocessed the multiplex PCR reads via MiXCR and lists one record per CDR3 protein. The sample yields about 540,000 distinct CDR3 sequences, less than 15% seen once. Study-level points and caveats: Accuracy may have been reduced by the small sample size.

Time point given: newly diagnosed GD, antithyroid drugs for less than 3 months. Preparation of the TCR library used RNA extracted from PBMCs. CDR1 and CDR2 from the germline V gene are DFQATT and SNEGSKA (reference sequence). The length of the CDR3 is 15 residues. Notes on this clonotype: Its antigen is currently unknown. A much larger clone sits a single nucleotide away, making a read error possible.

These data were likewise used in another study, on T cells in Graves' hyperthyroidism and ophthalmopathy.

The origin of this receptor is a man aged 25 to 40 with Graves disease. Sequencing was performed on peripheral blood mononuclear cells (PBMCs), taken at new diagnosis, from a patient treated with antithyroid drugs. The chain is built from TRBV20-1 and TRBJ2-7; D is undetermined. Here the CDR3 DNA reads TGCAGTGGTAGAGATAGTCGATCAGGAACCTACGAGCAGTACTTC. Protein sequence: CSGRDSRSGTYEQYF.